This T cell receptor beta chain was observed in a study of beta chain features in type 1 diabetes (dated by TCRdb to 2017 to 2018). In the study overall: Mean age, gender distribution, total cell number and subset yield did not differ between patients and healthy donors. A total of roughly 100 million sorted cells were examined across all samples, and the number of cells per subset was strongly correlated with RNA yield. In the study, TCRB repertoires of sorted circulating CD4+ T cell subsets from recently diagnosed type 1 diabetes patients were compared with those of matched healthy donors. Regulatory and stem cell-like memory subsets were obtained from only 8 patients and roughly eight healthy donors, while naive and central memory subsets were obtained from all 30 or so donors. Here is what the overall study found, with its caveats: PCR may preferentially amplify shorter templates, but because patient and control samples were amplified and corrected together, any resulting skew would affect both groups equally. Patients with type 1 diabetes made fewer insertions and deleted more nucleotides at VDJ recombination sites, implying thymic rearrangement abnormalities. Naive, central memory and regulatory TCRB repertoires appeared to be more alike among patients than among healthy donors. Because cDNA rather than genomic DNA was sequenced, highly expressing activated cells could have been over-represented, although no difference in activation and CD3 levels was found between groups. Type 1 diabetes patients showed a moderate but significant shortening of TCRB CDR3 length in all four CD4+ subsets. HLA sub-analyses involved small numbers of individuals, so any influence of HLA type on TCRB rearrangement remained unresolved.

The entire isolated RNA was reverse transcribed using the High Capacity cDNA Reverse Transcription Kit, and thus expressed TCRB transcripts were sequenced. Deep immunoSEQ sequencing was applied to naive, central memory and regulatory T cell samples, giving an average of around 3.4 million total reads per sample. Sorted cells were lysed in RLT buffer and RNA was extracted with DNase-treated RNeasy Micro or Mini kits, depending on cell number. To prevent cross-contamination, each cell subset was processed individually, whereas patient and healthy donor samples were processed jointly. The immunoSEQ multiplex PCR was used to amplify TCRB sequences from cDNA, yielding 87-bp fragments that span the CDR3 region. Amplicons were sequenced on the Illumina HiSeq platform. The study's own analysis went as follows. Synthetic template baselines were used to correct PCR bias computationally, reads within Hamming distance 2 were collapsed together, and singletons that could not be merged were discarded. By aligning reads against IMGT, V, D and J genes, CDR3 length, and insertions or deletions at six rearrangement sites were assigned. Clonotype counts were normalized to sorted cell number within each subset before computing true diversity and Gini coefficients with the tcR R package. The overlap coefficient, calculated on TCRB nucleotide sequences, was used to quantify repertoire sharing. Out-of-frame TCRB sequences from naive cells were analyzed to stand in for the pre-selection repertoire. Imported from immuneACCESS, the table was reduced by TCRdb to in-frame sequences with V and J called. These copies leave out some clones; in studies compared against another copy, an unresolved V gene accounts for under half, and the cause of the remainder is not known. For V, J and clone size, that table is used; D and trimming come from the DNA. The table for this sample lists 900,000 or so clones; around a sixth of them were counted only once. The ten largest clones represent 0.023% of the sample.

A remark on this clone: There is no known antigen for this receptor. Base qualities are missing; no much larger clone stands one base away.

From each donor, a single peripheral blood sample of around 120 mL on average was drawn into heparinised tubes. A BD FACSAria II and a panel including CD45RO, CCR7, CD25, CD127, CD95 and CD27 were used to sort naive, central memory, regulatory and stem cell-like memory CD4+ T cells. Purity was above 98% for every sorted population. PBMCs were isolated immediately by Lymphoprep density gradient centrifugation and stained directly without culture. To minimize batch effects, samples were stained and sorted in pairs, one healthy donor with one patient per experiment. Sequenced: naive CD4+ T cells from blood. The sample's cell subset or site, from its label and the paper: true naive CD4+ T cells. The TCR comes from a woman aged 18-29 years in good health.

The nucleotide sequence reads as follows: TGTGCCAGCAGTCACACAACAGGAGCCGAGCTGTTTTTT. This gives the protein CASSHTTGAELFF. The V gene is TRBV27 and the J gene is TRBJ2-2, and perhaps TRBD1 as D gene, on 5 matching bases. From its cysteine to its phenylalanine, the CDR3 spans 13 amino acids. The entry retains the CDR3 DNA only, 39 bases that are in frame from base 1. Deletion took 5 bases off V and 11 bases off J, with a span of 15 bases between the germline ends. From the germline V gene (reference sequence), CDR1 is MNHEY and CDR2 is SMNVEV.